The 5 T cell receptor beta chains presented below share a single source sample, sequenced in a study of blood T cell repertoires in COVID-19. Libraries were prepared by immunoSEQ multiplex PCR; TCRdb keeps only in-frame clonotypes and omits some of them. The sample includes fewer than 300,000 clones, around 86% of them seen just once. Source material: peripheral blood. All receptors derive from a woman in her 40s who had recovered from COVID-19.

This clone is a singleton in its sample. This chain connects TRBV18 to TRBJ1-1; 10 nucleotides agree with TRBD1. V lost 4 bases to trimming and J lost 7 bases; unmatched junction nucleotides: 6. The CDR3 spans 14 residues. From germline, CDR1 is KGHSH and CDR2 LQKENI. CDR3 coding DNA: TGTGCCAGCTCACTTCGCCGGGACAGGGGTGAAGCTTTCTTT. It yields the protein CASSLRRDRGEAFF.

This clone turned up a few times. The genes are TRBV7-9 and TRBJ2-1; D is undetermined. The CDR3 loop spans 12 amino acids. Germline V CDR1 and CDR2: SEHNR, FQNEAQ (reference sequence). V was shortened by 5 bases and J by 5 bases, with 7 bases between the two germline ends. CDR3 nucleotides: TGTGCCAGCAGCCGAAGCCACAATGAGCAGTTCTTC. It codes for CASSRSHNEQFF. Using reference TRBV7-9 and TRBJ2-1 for the parts outside the CDR3, the full variable domain is DTGVSQNPRHKITKRGQNVTFRCDPISEHNRLYWYRQTLGQGPEFLTYFQNEAQLEKSRLLSDRFSAERPKGSFSTLEIQRTEQGDSAMYLCASSRSHNEQFFGPGTRLTVL.

This chain links TRBV6-1 with TRBJ2-7; D perhaps matches TRBD1 (6 bases). From germline, CDR1 is MNHNS and CDR2 SASEGT. The CDR3 contains 14 residues. V lost 1 base and J lost 4, with 11 bases in between. The CDR3 nucleotides read TGTGCCAGCAGTGAAGGGACAGAGCGATACGAGCAGTACTTC. It is translated as CASSEGTERYEQYF.

J is TRBJ1-6 and V is TRBV4-1; D ambiguous. With 4 bases removed from V and 7 bases from J, the gap between germline ends came to 20 bases. This CDR3 is 17 amino acids long. Germline V lookup: CDR1 MGHRA, CDR2 YSYEKL. The CDR3 region is CASSRQGQVKANSPLHF. CDR3 nucleotides: TGCGCCAGCAGCCGCCAAGGCCAGGTAAAGGCGAATTCACCCCTCCACTTT.

The chain is built from TRBV5-1 and TRBJ2-3; TRBD2 agrees at 11 bases. This CDR3 is built from 16 residues. The ends lost 4 bases at V and 6 bases at J; junction bases unmatched: 10. CDR1 and CDR2 (germline): SGHRS, YFSETQ. Here the CDR3 DNA reads TGCGCCAGCAGCCCCGCCGAACTAGCGGGGGCCGATACGCAGTATTTT. Amino acid sequence: CASSPAELAGADTQYF.